This paragraph reports one TCR beta chain. The antigen remains unidentified. These data belong to a study of cytomegalovirus exposure and HLA in healthy donors. Points from the study as a whole: An analysis that was carried out later associated 15,000 to 20,000 TCR beta sequences with HLA alleles at 0.05 false discovery rate.

Vbeta (60) and Jbeta (13) primers were used in the PCR. TCRdb keeps only in-frame clones here, not all; method: immunoSEQ multiplex PCR. The table includes tens of thousands of clones, approximately 71% detected once. In germline, CDR1 is SGHKS, CDR2 YYEKEE (reference sequence). The length of the CDR3 is 14 residues. V lost 6 bases and J lost 6; bases outside the gene matches: 7. This TCR was recovered from a man in his forties or fifties in good health and CMV-seropositive. The J gene is TRBJ1-5, the V gene TRBV5-5, with TRBD1 matching over 9 bases. Sample: PBMCs. The CDR3 is CASTQGQGGQPQHF. Here the CDR3 DNA reads TGTGCCAGCACCCAGGGACAGGGCGGTCAGCCCCAGCATTTT.